What follows describes a single T cell receptor (beta chain). The antigen is unknown. This sample is drawn from a study of T cell responses to AZD1222 COVID-19 vaccine. This CDR3 is 14 amino acids long. Per the germline V gene, CDR1 is SGHRS and CDR2 is YFSETQ. Trimming took 4 bases from V and 1 from J, leaving 11 bases between them. Study-wide results and limits: Across spike, vaccine-associated CD4 TCRs were found, dominant at 160-218 and 743-854.

The method was immunoSEQ multiplex PCR; TCRdb's version includes in-frame clones alone and lacks a portion of them. The sample contains around 110,000 clones, 88% of which appear only once. The TCR originated in an adult in good health. The sample consisted of peripheral blood, taken on day 0 of AZD1222 vaccination. The rearrangement joins TRBV5-1 to TRBJ2-5; D possibly corresponds to TRBD2 (5 bases). The chain's CDR3 is CASSVGVTQETQYF. CDR3 in DNA: TGCGCCAGCAGCGTCGGGGTAACCCAAGAGACCCAGTACTTC.